A few counts support the clone carrying this TCR beta chain. Its specificity is not known. The data derive from a study of spatial heterogeneity in lung cancer. Whole-study findings and limits: Compared with follow-up, resection was when ubiquitous expanded tumor TCRs appeared in blood more.

Time point reported: sample taken at primary tumor resection. Whole RNA, isolated from tumor, nontumor lung or frozen PBMC, was sequenced without prior sorting. TCRdb re-derived calls from the 5' RACE reads in MiXCR, one entry per CDR3 protein. The sample lists tens of thousands of distinct CDR3 sequences, 9.5% to 15% occurring once. The receptor was derived from a male donor with early-stage non-small cell lung cancer. Sequences were derived from PBMCs, sampled at surgery.

CDR3 DNA: TGCGCCAGCAGCTTGGCCGGTTTTCTGGGGGAGACCCAGTACTTC. It encodes CASSLAGFLGETQYF. The chain joins TRBV5-1 to TRBJ2-5, with no clear D. V lost 0 bases to trimming and J lost 5 bases, with 14 bases between them. The CDR3 is 15 residues long. Per the germline V gene, CDR1 is SGHRS and CDR2 is YFSETQ. Complete variable domain (other parts from reference TRBV5-1 and TRBJ2-5): KAGVTQTPRYLIKTRGQQVTLSCSPISGHRSVSWYQQTPGQGLQFLFEYFSETQRNKGNFPGRFSGRQFSNSRSEMNVSTLELGDSALYLCASSLAGFLGETQYFGPGTRLLVL.